This TCR beta chain comes out of a study of beta chain features in type 1 diabetes. Study results and caveats: Patients and controls would be equally affected if PCR favored shorter templates. Type 1 diabetes patients showed a moderate but significant shortening of TCRB CDR3s in all four CD4+ subsets.

Investigators reverse transcribed all isolated RNA, so they sequenced expressed TCRB transcripts. Naive, central memory and regulatory T cell samples averaged roughly 3.8 million reads. Clones were read by immunoSEQ multiplex PCR, and TCRdb kept only the in-frame ones, dropping some. The sample shows 300,000 or so clones, more than 13% of them seen only once. This clone was seen a few times. Its antigen is still unknown. The sequenced material came from naive CD4+ T cells from blood. This sequence originates from a man aged 30 to 39 with type 1 diabetes.

CDR3 DNA sequence: TGTGCCAGCAGCTTAGTAAGAGATGCGGGAGATACGCAGTATTTT. This gives the protein CASSLVRDAGDTQYF. The rearrangement links TRBV7-9 to TRBJ2-3; D may be TRBD2 (5 bases). Trimming stripped 1 base from V and 5 bases from J, with 13 bases between. Germline V CDR1 and CDR2: SEHNR, FQNEAQ (reference sequence). The CDR3 totals 15 residues.